The rows below give T cell receptor beta chains drawn from one sample of a study of T cell responses to AZD1222 COVID-19 vaccine. Profiling relied on immunoSEQ multiplex PCR, and the TCRdb table lists in-frame clones only, not all of them. The top ten clones hold under 9% of a sample with 90,000 to 150,000 clones, approximately 90% of them seen once. Sequencing was performed on peripheral blood, taken 28 days after the second AZD1222 dose. All receptors derive from an adult who received the AZD1222 COVID-19 vaccine. CDR3s include the opening cysteine and the closing phenylalanine or tryptophan. A D gene is named only where the DNA matches it firmly. Not all rows give a size; the values are once, few, many and, for expanded clones, a class.

J gene: TRBJ2-3; D gene: .; V gene: TRBV6-6; clone size: .; CDR3 DNA: TGTGCCAGCAGTTCCCACACAGATACGCAGTATTTT; CDR3 protein: CASSSHTDTQYF
J gene: TRBJ2-1; D gene: .; V gene: TRBV7-2; clone size: .; CDR3 DNA: TGTGCCAGCAGCTTAGTAGCAGCGCAAACCTACAATGAGCAGTTCTTC; CDR3 protein: CASSLVAAQTYNEQFF
J gene: TRBJ2-5; D gene: .; V gene: TRBV2; clone size: .; CDR3 DNA: TGTGCCAGCAGTGAAGCGCTAAGAAAGACCCAGTACTTC; CDR3 protein: CASSEALRKTQYF
J gene: TRBJ1-5; D gene: .; V gene: TRBV6-5; clone size: once; CDR3 DNA: TGTGCCAGCAGACGGACGTATGATCAGCCCCAGCATTTT; CDR3 protein: CASRRTYDQPQHF
J gene: TRBJ1-6; D gene: .; V gene: TRBV3-1/TRBV3-2; clone size: .; CDR3 DNA: TGTGCCAGCAGCCAAGTATACACCGAGGGTTCACCCCTCCACTTT; CDR3 protein: CASSQVYTEGSPLHF
J gene: TRBJ2-7; D gene: .; V gene: TRBV7-2; clone size: .; CDR3 DNA: TGTGCCAGCAGCTTAACTAGTCAGTCCTACGAGCAGTACTTC; CDR3 protein: CASSLTSQSYEQYF
J gene: TRBJ2-7; D gene: .; V gene: TRBV5-1; clone size: .; CDR3 DNA: TGCGCCAGCAGCTTGGAACAGGTGTACGAGCAGTACTTC; CDR3 protein: CASSLEQVYEQYF
J gene: TRBJ1-5; D gene: .; V gene: TRBV18; clone size: once; CDR3 DNA: TGTGCCAGCTCACCCGGGGGGCTCGCGGCTAGTCAGCCCCAGCATTTT; CDR3 protein: CASSPGGLAASQPQHF
J gene: TRBJ2-1; D gene: TRBD1; V gene: TRBV5-5; clone size: .; CDR3 DNA: TGTGCCAGCAGCAGTCCGGGACAGGGGAATTTCAATGAGCAGTTCTTC; CDR3 protein: CASSSPGQGNFNEQFF
J gene: TRBJ1-2; D gene: .; V gene: TRBV9; clone size: .; CDR3 DNA: TGTGCCAGCAGCGTAGGTCCTGGGGGCTACACCTTC; CDR3 protein: CASSVGPGGYTF
J gene: TRBJ1-1; D gene: .; V gene: TRBV11-2; clone size: .; CDR3 DNA: TGTGCCAGCAGCCATTACCGGGAAAAAGCTGAAGCTTTCTTT; CDR3 protein: CASSHYREKAEAFF
J gene: TRBJ1-3; D gene: .; V gene: TRBV7-6; clone size: .; CDR3 DNA: TGTGCCAGCAGCTTATACGGTCTCACCTCTGGAAACACCATATATTTT; CDR3 protein: CASSLYGLTSGNTIYF
J gene: TRBJ2-7; D gene: .; V gene: TRBV4-1; clone size: once; CDR3 DNA: TGCGCCAGCAGCCAAGAACAGGGTTACGAGCAGTACTTC; CDR3 protein: CASSQEQGYEQYF
J gene: TRBJ2-7; D gene: TRBD1; V gene: TRBV29-1; clone size: .; CDR3 DNA: TGCAGCGTTCAATCAGGGACAGGTCTTACCTACGAGCAGTACTTC; CDR3 protein: CSVQSGTGLTYEQYF